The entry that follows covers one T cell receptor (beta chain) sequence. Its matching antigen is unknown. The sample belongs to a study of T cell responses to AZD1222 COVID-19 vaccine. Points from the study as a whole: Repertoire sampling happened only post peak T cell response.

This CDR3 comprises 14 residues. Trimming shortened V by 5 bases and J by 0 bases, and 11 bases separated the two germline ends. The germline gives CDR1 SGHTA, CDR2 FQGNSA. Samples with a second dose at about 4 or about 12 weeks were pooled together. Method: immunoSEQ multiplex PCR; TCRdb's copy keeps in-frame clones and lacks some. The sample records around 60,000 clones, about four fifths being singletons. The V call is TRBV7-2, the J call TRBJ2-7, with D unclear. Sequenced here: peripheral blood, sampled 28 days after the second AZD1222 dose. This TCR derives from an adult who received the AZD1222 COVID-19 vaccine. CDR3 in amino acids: CASSLLPVSYEQYF. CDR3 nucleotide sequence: TGTGCCAGCAGCCTGCTACCCGTCTCCTACGAGCAGTACTTC.